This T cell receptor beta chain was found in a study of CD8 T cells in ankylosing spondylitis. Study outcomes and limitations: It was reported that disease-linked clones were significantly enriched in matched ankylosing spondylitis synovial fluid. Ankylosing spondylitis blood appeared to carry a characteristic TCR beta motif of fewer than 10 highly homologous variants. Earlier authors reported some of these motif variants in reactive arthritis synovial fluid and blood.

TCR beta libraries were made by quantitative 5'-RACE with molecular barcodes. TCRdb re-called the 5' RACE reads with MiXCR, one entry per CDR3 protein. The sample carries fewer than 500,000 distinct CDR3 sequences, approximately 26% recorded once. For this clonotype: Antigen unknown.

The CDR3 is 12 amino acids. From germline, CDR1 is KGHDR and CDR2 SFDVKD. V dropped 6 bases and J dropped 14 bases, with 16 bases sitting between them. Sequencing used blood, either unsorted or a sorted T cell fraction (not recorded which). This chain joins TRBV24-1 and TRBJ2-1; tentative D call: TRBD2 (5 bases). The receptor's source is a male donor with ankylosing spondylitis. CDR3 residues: CATSSGSEREFF. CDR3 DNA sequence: TGTGCCACCAGTTCGGGAAGTGAGAGGGAGTTCTTC.